This is a list of T cell receptor beta chains from one sample in a study of blood T cell repertoires in COVID-19. Clones were read by immunoSEQ multiplex PCR, and TCRdb kept only the in-frame ones, dropping some. The sample yields 24,000 or so clones, roughly 87% seen once. The specimen sequenced was peripheral blood. These receptors originate from a human donor in a cohort sampled during active COVID-19. The donor label of this sample is uncertain. The CDR3 runs from the conserved cysteine through the conserved F or W. The D gene is left open where the match is weak. Clone size is shown for a subset of rows, as once, few, many or a class of expanded clone.

size | D | J | V | DNA | CDR3
- | - | TRBJ2-2 | TRBV27 | TGTGCCAGCCAGAAGTTAGGACTCATAAGCAACACCGGGGAGCTGTTTTTT | CASQKLGLISNTGELFF
- | - | TRBJ2-7 | TRBV6-5 | TGTGCCAGCAGGACCATGGGGCAGGGTTCCTACGAGCAGTACTTC | CASRTMGQGSYEQYF
few | TRBD1 | TRBJ2-5 | TRBV28 | TGTGCCAGCAGTTTCCCCCTCAGGACAGGGGGCCTGCAGCAAGAGACCCAGTACTTC | CASSFPLRTGGLQQETQYF
- | TRBD2 | TRBJ2-2 | TRBV2 | TGTGCCAGCAGTGAAACTAGCGGGAACACCGGGGAGCTGTTTTTT | CASSETSGNTGELFF
- | - | TRBJ2-7 | TRBV5-1 | TGCGCCAGCGGGGGACACCCGAGCTCCTACGAGCAGTACTTC | CASGGHPSSYEQYF
- | - | TRBJ1-5 | TRBV7-8 | TGTGCCAGCAGACAGGGCGCAGGGCAGCCCCAGCATTTT | CASRQGAGQPQHF
- | TRBD1 | TRBJ2-5 | TRBV5-1 | TGCGCCAGCAGCTCAGGACAGGGCGGAGAGACCCAGTACTTC | CASSSGQGGETQYF
- | - | TRBJ2-5 | TRBV2 | TGTGCCAGCAGTGAAGTATTTAGGGGAGAGACCCAGTACTTC | CASSEVFRGETQYF
- | TRBD2 | TRBJ2-1 | TRBV5-1 | TGCGCCAGCAGCTTAGATGGGCTAGCGGCCTACAATGAGCAGTTCTTC | CASSLDGLAAYNEQFF
- | TRBD1 | TRBJ2-2 | TRBV30 | TGTGCCTGGAGGGACAGGGGACCCGGGGAGCTGTTTTTT | CAWRDRGPGELFF
- | - | TRBJ2-7 | TRBV2 | TGTGCCAGCAGTGAAGCAGGAAACTTCCCAACTATATACGAGCAGTACTTC | CASSEAGNFPTIYEQYF
- | TRBD2 | TRBJ2-5 | TRBV28 | TGTGCCACCGCTTGGGCCAAGACTAGCGGACCGTGGACCCAGTACTTC | CATAWAKTSGPWTQYF
- | - | TRBJ2-1 | TRBV5-4 | TGTGCCAGCAGCCCACGAAGGGACAAAAGCTCCTACAATGAGCAGTTCTTC | CASSPRRDKSSYNEQFF
once | - | TRBJ2-7 | TRBV19 | TGTGCCAGTAGTAGTGCGGGGCGCCGGAGCTCCTACGAGCAGTACTTC | CASSSAGRRSSYEQYF
- | - | TRBJ1-6 | TRBV7-8 | TGTGCCAGCAGCTTGGGCTATTCGGGAGATTCACCCCTCCACTTT | CASSLGYSGDSPLHF
few | - | TRBJ1-6 | TRBV28 | TGTGCCAGCAGGATACAGGGATTGAATTCACCCCTCCACTTT | CASRIQGLNSPLHF
medium-sized | - | TRBJ1-5 | TRBV6-5 | TGTGCCAGCGGTTCGGTAGCCGGAAATCAGCCCCAGCATTTT | CASGSVAGNQPQHF
- | TRBD2 | TRBJ2-1 | TRBV7-9 | TGTGCCAGCAGCTTAGGACTAGCTCACTACAATGAGCAGTTCTTC | CASSLGLAHYNEQFF
- | TRBD2 | TRBJ2-1 | TRBV9 | TGTGCCAGCAGCGATGGTGGGACTAGTAGTGAGCAGTTCTTC | CASSDGGTSSEQFF
- | TRBD1 | TRBJ2-7 | TRBV5-1 | TGCGCCAGCAGCTTGACAGGGGACGAGCAGTACTTC | CASSLTGDEQYF